Listed here are 15 T cell receptor beta chains from one sample, sequenced in a study of identical twins. MiXCR, applied by TCRdb to the 5' RACE reads, yields one record per CDR3 protein. Among 250,000 to 300,000 distinct CDR3 sequences listed, roughly 10% were seen once. The sample was also linked to a second study, of yellow fever vaccine responses in identical twins.

The specimen sequenced was CD8+ T cells sorted from blood. These receptors were collected from a young woman in good health.

This clonotype showed up many times. The chain combines TRBV20-1 with TRBJ1-4; D perhaps matches TRBD1 (6 bases). Germline values: CDR1 DFQATT, CDR2 SNEGSKA (reference sequence). V lost 0 bases to trimming and J lost 4 bases, with 12 bases between them. The length of the CDR3 is 15 residues. This CDR3 reads CSARDLRTVNEKLFF. For the CDR3, the DNA is TGCAGTGCTAGAGACCTTAGGACAGTTAATGAAAAACTGTTTTTT.

V and J are TRBV5-6 and TRBJ2-7; tentative D call: TRBD2 (5 bases). The V end lost 5 bases, the J end lost 4 bases, and 10 bases lay between the germline ends. Germline loops: CDR1 SGHDT, CDR2 YYEEEE. The CDR3 covers 12 residues. In nucleotides, the CDR3 is TGTGCCAGCAGGGTAGGAGGATACGAGCAGTACTTC. As protein: CASRVGGYEQYF. The whole variable domain, remainder taken from reference TRBV5-6 and TRBJ2-7, is DAGVTQSPTHLIKTRGQQVTLRCSPKSGHDTVSWYQQALGQGPQFIFQYYEEEERQRGNFPDRFSGHQFPNYSSELNVNALLLGDSALYLCASRVGGYEQYFGPGTRLTVT.

This chain joins TRBV4-1 and TRBJ2-1; 7 nucleotides line up with TRBD1. The germline CDR1 and CDR2 sequences are MGHRA and YSYEKL. The CDR3 runs 16 residues. After removal of 1 base from V and 9 bases from J, the junction contained 12 bases not matched to a gene. CDR3: CASSQAGQIRRFEQFF. The CDR3 nucleotides are TGCGCCAGCAGCCAAGCGGGACAGATCCGGAGGTTTGAGCAGTTCTTC.

The chain joins TRBV19 to TRBJ2-3, with D uncertain. V lost 3 bases, J lost 2 bases, and 6 bases lay in between. Looked up from germline, CDR1 is LNHDA and CDR2 is SQIVND (reference sequence). This CDR3 has 13 residues. In nucleotides, the CDR3 is TGTGCCAGTAGTATCTGGTCCACAGATACGCAGTATTTT. It translates to CASSIWSTDTQYF.

This clonotype occurred a few times. This chain uses TRBV20-1 with TRBJ2-1; the D is unclear. V lost 0 bases to trimming and J lost 6 bases, with 3 bases between them. This CDR3 has 11 residues. Looked up from germline, CDR1 is DFQATT and CDR2 is SNEGSKA (reference sequence). CDR3 sequence (DNA): TGCAGTGCTAGAGATACCAATGAGCAGTTCTTC. Translated: CSARDTNEQFF.

This clonotype was picked up many times. This chain links TRBV20-1 with TRBJ2-7; TRBD2 matches 14 bases. Trimming removed 4 bases from V and 5 bases from J; junction bases left unmatched: 4. The CDR3 has 14 amino acids. CDR1 and CDR2 from the germline V gene are DFQATT and SNEGSKA (reference sequence). The CDR3 DNA reads as TGCAGTGCTAAGGGACTAGCGGGAGACCACGAGCAGTACTTC. It codes for CSAKGLAGDHEQYF.

The genes are TRBV7-9 and TRBJ2-3; TRBD2 is a possible D gene (6 bases). This CDR3 comprises 15 residues. CDR1 SEHNR and CDR2 FQNEAQ come from the germline V gene (reference sequence). Trimming took 6 bases from V and 1 from J, leaving 14 bases between them. The CDR3 here is CASSPRTTGTDTQYF. The CDR3, as DNA: TGTGCCAGCAGTCCACGGACTACCGGCACAGATACGCAGTATTTT. Looking up the rest from reference TRBV7-9 and TRBJ2-3 gives the full variable domain: DTGVSQNPRHKITKRGQNVTFRCDPISEHNRLYWYRQTLGQGPEFLTYFQNEAQLEKSRLLSDRFSAERPKGSFSTLEIQRTEQGDSAMYLCASSPRTTGTDTQYFGPGTRLTVL.

The rearrangement uses TRBV27 and TRBJ2-7, with 10 bases identical to TRBD2. The germline V gene encodes CDR1 MNHEY and CDR2 SMNVEV (reference sequence). The CDR3 covers 15 residues. Germline trimming cut 3 bases from V and 5 bases from J; bases unmatched to any gene: 7. As DNA, the CDR3 is TGTGCCAGCAGTTTGGGGCTAGCGGGAGACAACGAGCAGTACTTC. This encodes CASSLGLAGDNEQYF.

Only a few counts were recorded for this clonotype. CDR3 protein: CSARDRVHPQETQYF. The CDR3 bases are TGCAGTGCTAGAGATCGGGTCCACCCCCAAGAGACCCAGTACTTC. The V call is TRBV20-1, the J call TRBJ2-5, with D unresolved. Germline CDR1 reads DFQATT; CDR2 reads SNEGSKA (reference sequence). V lost 0 bases to trimming and J lost 1 base, with 12 bases between them. There are 15 residues in the CDR3.

This clonotype was observed many times. The rearrangement links TRBV6-2 or TRBV6-3 to TRBJ2-1, with 9 bases identical to TRBD2. The CDR3 is 17 residues long. The germline V gene has CDR1 MNHEY and CDR2 SVGEGT. The J segment lost 4 bases and the V segment lost 2 bases, leaving 9 bases of the junction unmatched. CDR3 residues: CASSYGLAGLSYNEQFF. DNA for the CDR3: TGTGCCAGCAGTTACGGGCTAGCGGGATTGTCTTACAATGAGCAGTTCTTC.

This clonotype was detected ten times or more. The rearrangement links TRBV24-1 to TRBJ1-1; D not resolved. Germline loops: CDR1 KGHDR, CDR2 SFDVKD. With 0 bases removed from V and 8 bases from J, the gap between germline ends came to 3 bases. The CDR3 totals 11 residues. This CDR3 reads CATSDLTEAFF. In nucleotides, the CDR3 is TGTGCCACCAGTGATTTGACCGAAGCTTTCTTT.

This clonotype showed up many times. J is TRBJ2-6 and V is TRBV28, with 7 bases that match TRBD1. There are 15 residues in the CDR3. V was clipped by 7 bases and J by 2 bases; unmatched bases: 5. Per germline, CDR1 MDHEN and CDR2 SYDVKM. The CDR3 here is CASTPGGTGANVLTF. The CDR3 DNA follows: TGTGCCAGCACCCCAGGGGGTACTGGGGCCAACGTCCTGACTTTC.

In this sample, this clonotype turned up many times. V is TRBV10-3 and J is TRBJ1-3; tentative D call: TRBD1 (6 bases). V shed 2 bases and J shed 0 bases, with 8 bases lying between them. Germline CDR1 is ENHRY and CDR2 is SYGVKD. The CDR3 spans 15 residues. Here the CDR3 reads CAISERGVSGNTIYF. Written as DNA, the CDR3 is TGTGCCATCAGTGAGAGGGGGGTCTCTGGAAACACCATATATTTT.

In this sample, this clonotype turned up many times. This chain links TRBV4-2 with TRBJ2-7, with D perhaps matching TRBD2 (5 bases). Trimming cost V 0 bases and J 0 bases, with 12 bases left between them. CDR3 length: 16 residues. Germline CDR1 reads LGHNA; CDR2 reads YNFKEQ. CDR3: CASSQERSGDSYEQYF. In nucleotides, the CDR3 is TGTGCCAGCAGCCAAGAAAGAAGCGGTGACTCCTACGAGCAGTACTTC.

This clonotype has a handful of counts. V is TRBV7-9 and J is TRBJ2-2; D unclear. Deletions cut 2 bases from V and 8 bases from J, with 3 bases between. Per germline, CDR1 SEHNR and CDR2 FQNEAQ (reference sequence). The CDR3 has 11 residues. CDR3 DNA: TGTGCCAGCAGCTTAATGGGGGAGCTGTTTTTT. This translates into CASSLMGELFF.